This T cell receptor beta chain comes out of a study of blood T cell repertoires in COVID-19. The overall study: T cells, B-cell-depleted T cells, or PBMCs provided the cDNA or gDNA that served as material.

Germline CDR1 is SGHVS and CDR2 is FQNEAQ. Between the trimmed V and J ends, which lost 5 bases and 0 bases, there was a span of 16 bases. The length of the CDR3 is 17 residues. How the authors handled the data: By means of reference gene primer amplification, nucleated cell counts were estimated. Using immunoSEQ multiplex PCR, the repertoire was profiled, and TCRdb retains in-frame clones only, with some absent. V, J and clone size reflect that table, while D and trimming were determined from the DNA. The sample lists nearly 250,000 clones, approximately 84% occurring once. The TCR comes from an elderly woman with acute or convalescent COVID-19. Sequencing input: peripheral blood. This sequence joins TRBV7-8 and TRBJ1-4, with D possibly matching TRBD1 (6 bases). CDR3: CASSLVRAGATNEKLFF. CDR3 DNA sequence: TGTGCCAGCAGCCTTGTAAGGGCAGGGGCAACTAATGAAAAACTGTTTTTT.